The clone carrying this TCR beta chain appeared once. Its ends do not fully match the called genes, so a read error is possible. There are 16 residues in the CDR3. Germline CDR1 PRHDT, CDR2 FYEKMQ (reference sequence). The source of the sample is a study of molecular identifiers for immune sequencing clone quantification. TCRdb ran MiXCR on the PCR reads and lists one entry per CDR3 protein. This sample has under 600,000 distinct CDR3 sequences; around 25% occur once, and the top ten carry 0.76%. Libraries for naive CD8 T cells, which were made from approximately 20,000 to 980,000 sorted cells, drew on 10%, 30% or 50% of the RNA.

The chain combines TRBV13 with TRBJ2-7; 12 nucleotides align to TRBD2. The sequenced material came from naive CD8+ T cells from blood, with Jurkat cell RNA spiked in. Subset in this sample: FACS-sorted CD8+CD4-CCR7+CD45RA+ naive T cells. This receptor was taken from a human donor in good health. Some libraries in this study had Jurkat cell RNA spiked in. This CDR3 is CASSYLAGGPLNEQYF. The CDR3 DNA reads TGCGCCAGCAGCTACCTAGCGGGAGGGCCTTTAAACGAGCAGTACTTC.